Below are 13 T cell receptor beta chains sequenced from a single sample in a study of early T cells in non-severe SARS-CoV-2 infection. Via MiXCR, TCRdb re-called the 5' RACE reads, giving one row per CDR3 protein. This table holds tens of thousands of distinct CDR3 sequences, about a tenth found once. The sequenced sample was whole blood. These receptor sequences come from an adult who was a healthcare worker with PCR-confirmed SARS-CoV-2 infection or an uninfected control (not recorded which).

As DNA, the CDR3 is TGTGCCAGCAGCCCTGAAGGACGGGTGAACACTGAAGCTTTCTTT. It codes for CASSPEGRVNTEAFF. V and J are TRBV6-1 and TRBJ1-1; D uncertain. This CDR3 spans 15 amino acids. Trimming left V 6 bases short and J 0 bases short, with 14 bases between. Germline V lookup: CDR1 MNHNS, CDR2 SASEGT.

Worth noting for this clonotype: At one boundary the junction diverges from the germline segment, which might be a read error. J is TRBJ1-6 and V is TRBV15, with a weak D call TRBD1 (5 bases). In germline, CDR1 is LNHNV, CDR2 YYDKDF (reference sequence). The CDR3 covers 14 residues. CDR3 DNA sequence: TGTGCCACTAGCATCTGGGGGTTTAATTCACCCCTCCACTTT. Protein product: CATSIWGFNSPLHF.

This sequence joins TRBV7-8 and TRBJ1-4; TRBD1 is a possible D gene (5 bases). With 1 base removed from V and 8 bases from J, the gap between germline ends came to 17 bases. The germline gives CDR1 SGHVS, CDR2 FQNEAQ. CDR3 size: 16 residues. CDR3 DNA: TGTGCCAGCAGCTTAGAGCCCCTAGGGGTTGGCGAAAAACTGTTTTTT. Protein: CASSLEPLGVGEKLFF. Complete variable domain (other parts from reference TRBV7-8 and TRBJ1-4): GAGVSQSPRYKVAKRGQDVALRCDPISGHVSLFWYQQALGQGPEFLTYFQNEAQLDKSGLPSDRFFAERPEGSVSTLKIQRTQQEDSAVYLCASSLEPLGVGEKLFFGSGTQLSVL.

At least ten counts were recorded for this clonotype. J is TRBJ2-3 and V is TRBV3-1, with 13 positions matching TRBD2. The germline V gene encodes CDR1 LGHDT and CDR2 YNNKEL (reference sequence). After removal of 4 bases from V and 6 bases from J, the junction contained 4 bases not matched to a gene. CDR3 length: 15 residues. The CDR3 sequence is CASSPGLAGADTQYF. CDR3 bases: TGTGCCAGCAGCCCCGGACTAGCGGGGGCGGATACGCAGTATTTT.

The J gene is TRBJ2-2, the V gene TRBV29-1; D may correspond to TRBD1 or TRBD2 (5 bases each). V was cut by 4 bases and J by 5 bases, with 11 bases left in between. The CDR3 consists of 13 residues. The germline V gene has CDR1 SQVTM and CDR2 ANQGSEA. The CDR3 DNA is TGCAGCGTTGGGGGACGACTAACCGGGGAGCTGTTTTTT. This gives the protein CSVGGRLTGELFF.

The chain couples TRBV4-2 to TRBJ2-5; D is ambiguous. In germline, CDR1 is LGHNA, CDR2 YNFKEQ. V was clipped by 0 bases and J by 2 bases, with 13 bases between them. The CDR3 is made up of 16 amino acids. CDR3 DNA: TGTGCCAGCAGCCAAGATATCGGAACAGCTCAAGAGACCCAGTACTTC. This sequence encodes CASSQDIGTAQETQYF.

V and J are TRBV2 and TRBJ2-3; D is ambiguous. From germline, CDR1 is SNHLY and CDR2 FYNNEI. The CDR3 contains 14 residues. V was pared by 8 bases and J by 0 bases, with 12 bases between. The CDR3 loop reads CASCIVLSTDTQYF. CDR3 in DNA: TGTGCCAGCTGTATTGTGCTGAGCACAGATACGCAGTATTTT.

This clonotype was counted many times. This chain joins TRBV7-3 and TRBJ1-1; no clear D gene. CDR1 and CDR2 (germline): SGHTA, FQGTGA. Trimming pared 2 bases from V and 3 bases from J, leaving 7 bases between. CDR3 length: 13 amino acids. The CDR3 spells CASSLDRDTEAFF. The CDR3 coding sequence is TGTGCCAGCAGCTTAGACCGGGACACTGAAGCTTTCTTT.

This chain links TRBV30 with TRBJ2-3; D might be TRBD2 (6 bases). This CDR3 spans 15 amino acids. The germline CDR1 and CDR2 sequences are GTSNPN and SVGIG (reference sequence). V was cut by 0 bases and J by 2 bases, with 12 bases left in between. This CDR3 reads CAWSVVRGFTDTQYF. DNA of the CDR3: TGTGCCTGGAGTGTAGTCCGGGGGTTCACAGATACGCAGTATTTT.

V is TRBV6-1 and J is TRBJ2-1; 12 bases map to TRBD2. Looked up from germline, CDR1 is MNHNS and CDR2 is SASEGT. This CDR3 contains 14 residues. With V trimmed by 5 bases and J by 5 bases, 1 base remained unmatched. The CDR3 is CASSTSGGNNEQFF. DNA for the CDR3: TGTGCCAGCAGTACTAGCGGGGGGAACAATGAGCAGTTCTTC.

The chain carries TRBV3-1 and TRBJ2-5, with D unclear. Trimming took off 6 bases at V and 5 bases at J, with 13 bases between the two ends. This CDR3 has 13 residues. The germline V gene has CDR1 LGHDT and CDR2 YNNKEL (reference sequence). The DNA of the CDR3 is TGTGCCAGCAGTCCATGGGAAAGCGAGACCCAGTACTTC. It specifies CASSPWESETQYF.

This clonotype was counted at least ten times. The rearrangement joins TRBV29-1 to TRBJ2-3; D unresolved. Germline V lookup: CDR1 SQVTM, CDR2 ANQGSEA. This CDR3 is 14 amino acids long. Trimming left V 6 bases short and J 4 bases short, with 17 bases between. This CDR3 reads CSVEDRWTSDTQYF. Written as DNA, the CDR3 is TGCAGCGTAGAGGACCGCTGGACGTCAGATACGCAGTATTTT.

This clonotype has ten or more counts. The V gene is TRBV10-3, the J gene TRBJ1-3; 9 positions match TRBD1. The V and J ends lost 4 bases and 0 bases, in that order; junction bases with no gene match: 1. Per germline, CDR1 ENHRY and CDR2 SYGVKD. The CDR3 runs to 15 residues. The CDR3 sequence: CAISGQGGSGNTIYF. CDR3 in DNA: TGTGCCATCAGTGGACAGGGGGGCTCTGGAAACACCATATATTTT.